This T cell receptor beta chain was identified during a study of T cells after yellow fever vaccination. The TCR cDNA carried a universal primer site and UMIs from 5'RACE template switching. TCRdb reprocessed the 5' RACE reads with MiXCR, giving one entry per CDR3 protein. The table lists 500,000 to 650,000 distinct CDR3 sequences, over 9% of them singletons. This clonotype was recorded at least ten times. Its antigen is unknown. The study, taken as a whole, reports: Across the CD4 and CD8 compartments, a small share of clonotypes was present in both. The secondary response showed a weaker magnitude and a faster peak, day 5 versus 15. Most clones from primary vaccination were detected again post-booster (96% CD4, 70% to 90% CD8).

Per germline, CDR1 LNHNV and CDR2 YYDKDF (reference sequence). The CDR3 sequence is 14 residues long. The ends were cut back, 0 bases at V and 5 bases at J, with 10 bases in the middle. This receptor was identified in a man aged 25-45 years who received the YFV17D yellow fever vaccine. The material sequenced was PBMCs, taken on the day of the yellow fever booster vaccination. The chain combines TRBV15 with TRBJ2-5, with D uncertain. In DNA, the CDR3 is TGTGCCACCAGCAGAGATCGAACTTTGGAGACCCAGTACTTC. Translating it yields CATSRDRTLETQYF.